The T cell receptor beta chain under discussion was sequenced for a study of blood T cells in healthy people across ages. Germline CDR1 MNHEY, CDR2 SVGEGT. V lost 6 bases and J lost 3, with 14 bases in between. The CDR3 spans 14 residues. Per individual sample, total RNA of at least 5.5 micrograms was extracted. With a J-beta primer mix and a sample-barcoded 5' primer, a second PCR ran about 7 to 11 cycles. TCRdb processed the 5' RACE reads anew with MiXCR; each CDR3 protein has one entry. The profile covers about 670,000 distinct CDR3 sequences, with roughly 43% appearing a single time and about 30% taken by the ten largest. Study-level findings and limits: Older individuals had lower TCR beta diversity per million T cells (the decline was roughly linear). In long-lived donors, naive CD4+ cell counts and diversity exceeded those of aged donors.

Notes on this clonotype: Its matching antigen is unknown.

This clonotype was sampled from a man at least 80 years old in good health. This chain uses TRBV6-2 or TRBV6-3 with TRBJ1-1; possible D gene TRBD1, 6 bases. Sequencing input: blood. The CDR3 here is CASRATGLYTEAFF. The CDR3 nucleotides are TGTGCCAGCAGAGCGACAGGCCTTTACACTGAAGCTTTCTTT.